This passage covers 20 T cell receptor beta chains from one sample sequenced in a study of early T cells in non-severe SARS-CoV-2 infection. Using its own MiXCR run on the 5' RACE reads, TCRdb lists one record per CDR3 protein. Here the sample spans around 50,000 distinct CDR3 sequences, about an eighth being singletons. The sample consisted of whole blood. The receptors come from an adult who was a healthcare worker with PCR-confirmed SARS-CoV-2 infection or an uninfected control (not recorded which).

This rearrangement joins TRBV7-9 to TRBJ1-1; no reliable D call. CDR1 is SEHNR, CDR2 FQNEAQ, per germline (reference sequence). The CDR3 extends over 14 amino acids. Trimming took off 1 base at V and 3 bases at J, with 9 bases between the two ends. The CDR3 sequence is CASSLGEVDTEAFF. The CDR3 DNA follows: TGTGCCAGCAGCTTAGGGGAGGTGGACACTGAAGCTTTCTTT.

This clonotype came up a few times. The chain has TRBV5-1 and TRBJ2-7, with 8 bases identical to TRBD1. The germline gives CDR1 SGHRS, CDR2 YFSETQ. This CDR3 is built from 14 residues. V lost 3 bases, J lost 2 bases, and 4 bases stayed unmatched. CDR3 DNA sequence: TGCGCCAGCAGCTCGACAGGGGCGGCCTACGAGCAGTACTTC. It codes for CASSSTGAAYEQYF. The variable domain in full, with the rest retrieved from reference TRBV5-1 and TRBJ2-7, is KAGVTQTPRYLIKTRGQQVTLSCSPISGHRSVSWYQQTPGQGLQFLFEYFSETQRNKGNFPGRFSGRQFSNSRSEMNVSTLELGDSALYLCASSSTGAAYEQYFGPGTRLTVT.

This chain links TRBV2 with TRBJ2-3; D call uncertain. The CDR3 has 12 residues. Trimming cost V 4 bases and J 3 bases, with 5 bases left between them. Germline V gene sequence: CDR1 SNHLY, CDR2 FYNNEI. The DNA for the CDR3 is TGTGCCAGCAGTGGGGAAACAGATACGCAGTATTTT. Encoded protein: CASSGETDTQYF. The full variable domain, in which reference TRBV2 and TRBJ2-3 provide the parts outside the CDR3, is EPEVTQTPSHQVTQMGQEVILRCVPISNHLYFYWYRQILGQKVEFLVSFYNNEISEKSEIFDDQFSVERPDGSNFTLKIRSTKLEDSAMYFCASSGETDTQYFGPGTRLTVL.

In this sample, this clonotype turned up many times. The chain carries TRBV12-3 or TRBV12-4 and TRBJ2-2; 9 bases agree with TRBD1. This CDR3 has 19 residues. V was clipped by 7 bases and J by 7 bases; unmatched bases: 22. CDR3 residues: CASTIFRDRDIQNSGELFF. The CDR3 DNA reads TGTGCCAGCACAATTTTCCGGGACAGGGACATCCAAAATAGCGGGGAGCTGTTTTTT.

The chain couples TRBV6-2 or TRBV6-3 to TRBJ2-7; the D call may be TRBD1 or TRBD2 (6 bases each). The CDR3 sequence is 16 residues long. V was clipped by 6 bases and J by 2 bases, with 20 bases between them. Germline V CDR1 and CDR2: MNHEY, SVGEGT. CDR3 protein: CASSPRLGRTAYEQYF. For the CDR3, the DNA is TGTGCCAGCAGCCCGAGGCTAGGGAGGACAGCCTACGAGCAGTACTTC.

This clonotype has ten or more counts. The rearrangement joins TRBV12-3 or TRBV12-4 to TRBJ1-5; D is possibly TRBD1 (6 bases). V was trimmed by 7 bases and J by 3 bases, leaving 10 bases between them. The CDR3 length is 13 residues. Here the CDR3 reads CASTRDNNQPQHF. CDR3 coding DNA: TGTGCCAGCACCCGGGACAACAATCAGCCCCAGCATTTT.

The gene calls are TRBV7-2 and TRBJ2-3; 14 bases are shared with TRBD2. The CDR3 is 19 residues long. The germline V gene has CDR1 SGHTA and CDR2 FQGNSA. Trimming at V came to 5 bases and at J to 0 bases, leaving 10 bases not matched to a gene. CDR3 bases: TGTGCCAGCAGCACCCAACGACTAGCGGGAGGGCCTAGCACAGATACGCAGTATTTT. Translating it yields CASSTQRLAGGPSTDTQYF.

This clonotype was detected many times. The chain links TRBV12-3 or TRBV12-4 to TRBJ2-2; 9 nucleotides match TRBD2. V trimming: 5 bases; J trimming: 6 bases; junction bases outside the gene matches: 13. The CDR3 has 17 amino acids. In DNA, the CDR3 is TGTGCCAGCAGTCCGCCCATCGGCGGGAGGGGCCCCGGGGAGCTGTTTTTT. This codes for CASSPPIGGRGPGELFF.

This clonotype was found many times. The genes are TRBV25-1 and TRBJ2-1, with 10 bases aligning to TRBD2. Losses at the gene ends were 5 bases for V and 7 bases for J; bases not matched to a gene: 5. The CDR3 extends over 14 amino acids. CDR1 and CDR2 (germline): MGHDK, SYGVNS. DNA of the CDR3: TGTGCCAGCAGTTTACTAGCGGGAATGAATGAGCAGTTCTTC. It yields the protein CASSLLAGMNEQFF.

This clonotype was detected a few times. This chain connects TRBV29-1 to TRBJ1-1; no firm D call. With 1 base removed from V and 6 bases from J, the gap between germline ends came to 9 bases. The V gene's germline CDR1 is SQVTM and CDR2 ANQGSEA. The CDR3 contains 12 residues. CDR3 coding DNA: TGCAGCGTTGAAGGTGAACGCCCTGAAGCTTTCTTT. Its translation is CSVEGERPEAFF.

This clonotype came up a few times. The chain joins TRBV11-2 to TRBJ1-4; D remains unclear. The CDR3 runs 15 residues. The ends were cut back, 5 bases at V and 3 bases at J, with 13 bases in the middle. CDR1 and CDR2 (germline): SGHAT, FQNNGV. CDR3 sequence (DNA): TGTGCCAGCAGCCTTTACAATGCACCTAATGAAAAACTGTTTTTT. It is translated as CASSLYNAPNEKLFF.

This clonotype has ten or more counts. The V gene is TRBV5-1, the J gene TRBJ1-1; D is unresolved. The germline CDR1 and CDR2 sequences are SGHRS and YFSETQ. CDR3 length: 14 amino acids. The V gene lost 1 base and the J gene lost 4 bases, with 11 bases spanning the gap. The CDR3 spells CASSLLAGSTEAFF. The CDR3, as DNA: TGCGCCAGCAGCTTGCTTGCCGGTAGCACTGAAGCTTTCTTT. The complete variable domain, with remaining parts taken from reference TRBV5-1 and TRBJ1-1, reads KAGVTQTPRYLIKTRGQQVTLSCSPISGHRSVSWYQQTPGQGLQFLFEYFSETQRNKGNFPGRFSGRQFSNSRSEMNVSTLELGDSALYLCASSLLAGSTEAFFGQGTRLTVV.

In this sample, this clonotype turned up many times. This sequence joins TRBV28 and TRBJ2-7; D not certain. The CDR3 runs to 13 residues. Germline V lookup: CDR1 MDHEN, CDR2 SYDVKM. V was trimmed by 6 bases and J by 6 bases, leaving 15 bases between them. The CDR3 DNA sequence: TGTGCCAGCAGCCTGGGGTCGAAGTCCGAGCAGTACTTC. As protein: CASSLGSKSEQYF.

This clonotype was counted many times. The rearrangement joins TRBV3-1 to TRBJ2-1; TRBD2 might be the D (5 bases). Germline V gene lookup returns CDR1 LGHDT and CDR2 YNNKEL (reference sequence). Trimming left V 4 bases short and J 10 bases short, with 14 bases between. The CDR3 spans 13 residues. CDR3 in amino acids: CASSPVVAREQFF. The CDR3 bases are TGTGCCAGCAGCCCCGTGGTAGCGCGGGAGCAGTTCTTC.

This clonotype was seen a handful of times. This chain links TRBV20-1 with TRBJ2-7, with D unclear. V was shortened by 6 bases and J by 6 bases, with 15 bases between the two germline ends. CDR1 is DFQATT, CDR2 SNEGSKA, per germline (reference sequence). CDR3 size: 12 residues. The CDR3 sequence is CSAGSPTSEQYF. The CDR3 nucleotides are TGCAGTGCGGGCTCCCCTACAAGCGAGCAGTACTTC.

This clonotype was detected many times. The V and J genes are TRBV20-1 and TRBJ2-6; D call uncertain. Germline assignment: CDR1 DFQATT and CDR2 SNEGSKA (reference sequence). Trimming removed 3 bases at V and 0 bases at J, with 15 bases between. This CDR3 contains 17 residues. Here the CDR3 reads CSASGEQPFSGANVLTF. The CDR3, as DNA: TGCAGTGCTAGTGGTGAACAACCCTTCTCTGGGGCCAACGTCCTGACTTTC.

Many counts were recorded for this clonotype. The rearrangement joins TRBV7-6 to TRBJ2-5; 12 nucleotides line up with TRBD2. From germline, CDR1 is SGHVS and CDR2 FNYEAQ. The CDR3 sequence is 20 residues long. Trimming cost V 4 bases and J 5 bases; bases outside gene matches: 20. This CDR3 is CASSSNLRGTSGRNAETQYF. The CDR3 DNA reads as TGTGCCAGCAGCTCCAACCTGCGCGGTACTAGCGGGAGGAATGCGGAGACCCAGTACTTC.

The sample holds many counts of this clonotype. This rearrangement joins TRBV7-6 to TRBJ2-1, with 9 bases aligning to TRBD2. Per the germline V gene, CDR1 is SGHVS and CDR2 is FNYEAQ. Unmatched junction bases numbered 5, after V lost 2 bases and J lost 0 bases. CDR3 size: 17 residues. The CDR3 reads CASSLSSGGSSYNEQFF. The DNA for the CDR3 is TGTGCCAGCAGCTTAAGTAGCGGGGGAAGCTCCTACAATGAGCAGTTCTTC.

This clonotype showed up many times. This chain uses TRBV29-1 with TRBJ1-3, with TRBD1 matching over 11 bases. Germline trimming cut 4 bases from V and 3 bases from J; bases unmatched to any gene: 5. CDR1 SQVTM and CDR2 ANQGSEA come from the germline V gene. This CDR3 has 15 amino acids. The CDR3 protein is CSVAGTGGGGNTIYF. The DNA of the CDR3 is TGCAGCGTTGCCGGGACAGGGGGAGGTGGAAACACCATATATTTT.

The rearrangement links TRBV24-1 to TRBJ2-3; 11 nucleotides line up with TRBD2. Germline values: CDR1 KGHDR, CDR2 SFDVKD. This CDR3 comprises 16 residues. V was clipped by 6 bases and J by 1 base; unmatched bases: 5. CDR3 nucleotide sequence: TGTGCCACCAGTATTAGCGGGAGGGCCGGCACAGATACGCAGTATTTT. Amino acids: CATSISGRAGTDTQYF.